The T cell receptor (beta chain) described here comes from a study of blood T cell repertoires in COVID-19. Study-wide context: The United States, Italy and Spain supplied acute and convalescent COVID-19 samples. From T cells, B-cell-depleted T cells, or PBMCs came the material, which was cDNA or gDNA.

Study processing details: Quantification of nucleated cells was approximated via reference gene primer amplification. Clones were sequenced by immunoSEQ multiplex PCR, and TCRdb holds only the in-frame ones, with some missing. V and J calls and clone size are copied from that table; D and trimming were computed from the DNA. The sample consists of about 250,000 clones, about 89% of them appearing once. V was pared by 0 bases and J by 7 bases, with 8 bases between. Germline loops: CDR1 SGDLS, CDR2 YYNGEE. CDR3 length: 13 residues. V gene TRBV9 combines with J gene TRBJ2-1, with no clear D. The sequenced sample consisted of peripheral blood. The source of this sequence is a man aged 25-40 years with acute or convalescent COVID-19. The CDR3 nucleotides are TGTGCCAGCAGCGTAGAACAGTGGAATGAGCAGTTCTTC. Its translation: CASSVEQWNEQFF.